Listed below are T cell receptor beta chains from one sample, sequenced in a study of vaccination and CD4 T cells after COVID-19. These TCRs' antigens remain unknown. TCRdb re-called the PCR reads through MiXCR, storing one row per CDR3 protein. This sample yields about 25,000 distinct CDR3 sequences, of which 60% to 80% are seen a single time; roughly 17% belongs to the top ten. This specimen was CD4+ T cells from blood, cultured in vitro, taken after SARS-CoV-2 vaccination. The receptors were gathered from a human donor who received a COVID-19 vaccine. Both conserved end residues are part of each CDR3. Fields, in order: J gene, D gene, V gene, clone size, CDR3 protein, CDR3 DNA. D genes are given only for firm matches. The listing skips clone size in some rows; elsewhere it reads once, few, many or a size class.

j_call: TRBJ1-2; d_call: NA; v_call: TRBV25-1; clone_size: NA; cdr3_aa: CASSAQGPVYGYTF; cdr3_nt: TGTGCCAGCAGTGCCCAGGGTCCGGTTTATGGCTACACCTTC
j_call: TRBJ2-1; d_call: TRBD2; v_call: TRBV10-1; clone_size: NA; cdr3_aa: CATRPRGGANEQFF; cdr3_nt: TGCGCCACCAGGCCCCGCGGGGGGGCCAATGAGCAGTTCTTC
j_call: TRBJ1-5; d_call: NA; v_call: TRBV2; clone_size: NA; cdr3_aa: CASSGSGRNQPQHF; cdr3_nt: TGTGCCAGCAGCGGGTCGGGAAGAAATCAGCCCCAGCATTTT
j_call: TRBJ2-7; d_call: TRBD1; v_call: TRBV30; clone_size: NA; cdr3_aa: CAWSYAGGPYEQYF; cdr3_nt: TGTGCCTGGAGTTACGCAGGGGGACCCTACGAGCAGTACTTC
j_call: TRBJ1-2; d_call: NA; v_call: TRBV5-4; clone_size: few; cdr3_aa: CASSLEWGGGYTF; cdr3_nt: TGTGCCAGCAGCTTGGAGTGGGGGGGTGGCTACACCTTC
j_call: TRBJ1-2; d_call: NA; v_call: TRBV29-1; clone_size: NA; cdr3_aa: CSVGTARGLTF; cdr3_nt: TGCAGCGTTGGCACAGCCCGGGGGCTCACCTTC
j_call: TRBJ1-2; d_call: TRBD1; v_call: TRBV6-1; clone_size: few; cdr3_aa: CASSEAAGGIFGYTF; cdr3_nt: TGTGCCAGCAGTGAAGCTGCAGGGGGGATCTTTGGCTACACCTTC
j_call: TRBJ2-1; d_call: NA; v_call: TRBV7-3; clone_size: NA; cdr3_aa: CASSTGGTGLHNEQFF; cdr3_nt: TGTGCCAGCAGCACGGGGGGGACAGGGCTCCACAATGAGCAGTTCTTC
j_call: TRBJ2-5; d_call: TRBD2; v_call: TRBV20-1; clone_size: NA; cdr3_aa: CSARVPPIAGGQETQYF; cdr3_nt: TGCAGTGCTAGAGTCCCCCCTATAGCGGGGGGTCAAGAGACCCAGTACTTC
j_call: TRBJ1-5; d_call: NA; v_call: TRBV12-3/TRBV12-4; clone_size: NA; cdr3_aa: CASSLIPDQPQHF; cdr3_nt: TGTGCCAGCAGCCTGATTCCGGATCAGCCCCAGCATTTT
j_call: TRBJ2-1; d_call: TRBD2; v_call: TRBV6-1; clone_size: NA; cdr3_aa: CASSALAGGPSNEQFF; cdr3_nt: TGTGCCAGCAGTGCCCTAGCGGGGGGGCCTTCCAATGAGCAGTTCTTC
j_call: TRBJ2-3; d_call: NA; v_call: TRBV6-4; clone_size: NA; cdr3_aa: CASSDSLAPVDTQYF; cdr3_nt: TGTGCCAGCAGTGACAGTCTCGCTCCCGTTGATACGCAGTATTTT
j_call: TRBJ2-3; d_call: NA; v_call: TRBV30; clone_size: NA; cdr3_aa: CAWSRWAGTDTQYF; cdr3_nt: TGTGCCTGGAGTAGGTGGGCTGGCACAGATACGCAGTATTTT
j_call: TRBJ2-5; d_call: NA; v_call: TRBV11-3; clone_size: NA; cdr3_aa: CASSLGGTVQETQYF; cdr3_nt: TGTGCCAGCAGCTTAGGCGGGACAGTCCAAGAGACCCAGTACTTC
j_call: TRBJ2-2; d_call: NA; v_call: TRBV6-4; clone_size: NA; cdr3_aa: CASRRDGATGELFF; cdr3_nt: TGTGCCAGCAGAAGGGACGGGGCGACCGGGGAGCTGTTTTTT
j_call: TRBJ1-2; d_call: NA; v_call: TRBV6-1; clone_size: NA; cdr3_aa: CASSELSGDGYTF; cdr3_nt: TGTGCCAGCAGTGAGTTGTCGGGGGATGGCTACACCTTC